The present T cell receptor beta chain was sequenced within a study of blood T cells in healthy people across ages. Between the trimmed V and J ends, which lost 1 base and 1 base, there was a span of 19 bases. Germline CDR1 LNHNV, CDR2 YYDKDF (reference sequence). The length of the CDR3 is 18 residues. The study, taken as a whole, reports: Estimates based on one million T cells were treated as lower bounds.

Then a second PCR, running about 6 to 12 cycles, was carried out with a sample-barcoded 5' primer and a J-beta primer mix. A template-switch adaptor containing 12 random nucleotides labeled each cDNA molecule. A single record per CDR3 protein comes from TCRdb applying MiXCR to the 5' RACE reads. The sample has some 640,000 distinct CDR3 sequences, around 31% seen once. This clonotype has a count of ten or more. Its cognate antigen is unknown. In each sample, at least 6 million PBMCs were isolated. The material sequenced was blood. The chain recombines TRBV15 with TRBJ1-2; D not resolved. The source of this sequence is a woman of 80 years or more in good health. CDR3 nucleotide sequence: TGTGCCACCAGCAGAGTTTTTAAAATGGCAGGAATTAACTATGGCTACACCTTC. Its protein product is CATSRVFKMAGINYGYTF.